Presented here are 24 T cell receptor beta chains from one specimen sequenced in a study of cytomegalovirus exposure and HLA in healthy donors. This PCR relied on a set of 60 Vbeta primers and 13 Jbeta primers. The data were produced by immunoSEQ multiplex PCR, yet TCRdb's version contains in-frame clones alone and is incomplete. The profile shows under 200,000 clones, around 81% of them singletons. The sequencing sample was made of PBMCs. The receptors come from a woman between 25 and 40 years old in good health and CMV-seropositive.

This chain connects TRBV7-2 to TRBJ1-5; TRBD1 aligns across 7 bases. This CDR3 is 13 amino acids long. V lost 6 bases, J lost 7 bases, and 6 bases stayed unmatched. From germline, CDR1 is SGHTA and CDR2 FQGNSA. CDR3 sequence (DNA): TGTGCCAGCAGTAGACAGGGACAACAGCCCCAGCATTTT. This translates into CASSRQGQQPQHF.

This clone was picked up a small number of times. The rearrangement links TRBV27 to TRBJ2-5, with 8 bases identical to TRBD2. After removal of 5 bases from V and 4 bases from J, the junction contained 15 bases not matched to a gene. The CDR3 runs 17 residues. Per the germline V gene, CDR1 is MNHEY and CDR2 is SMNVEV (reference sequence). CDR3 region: CASSPHPRGGAGETQYF. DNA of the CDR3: TGTGCCAGCAGTCCCCACCCCCGGGGGGGGGCTGGAGAGACCCAGTACTTC.

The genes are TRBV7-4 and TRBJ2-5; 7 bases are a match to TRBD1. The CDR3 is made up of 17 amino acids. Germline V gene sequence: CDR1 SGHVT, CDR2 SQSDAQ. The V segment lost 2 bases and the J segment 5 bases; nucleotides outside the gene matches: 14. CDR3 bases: TGTGCCAGCAGCTTACGACAGGGCATGAGGGGGTCGGAGACCCAGTACTTC. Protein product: CASSLRQGMRGSETQYF.

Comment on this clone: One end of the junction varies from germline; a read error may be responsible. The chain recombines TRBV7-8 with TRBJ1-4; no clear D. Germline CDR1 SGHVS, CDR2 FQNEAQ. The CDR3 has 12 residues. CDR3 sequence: CASSISTERLFF. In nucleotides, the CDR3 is TGTGCCAGCAGCATCTCTACAGAAAGACTGTTTTTT.

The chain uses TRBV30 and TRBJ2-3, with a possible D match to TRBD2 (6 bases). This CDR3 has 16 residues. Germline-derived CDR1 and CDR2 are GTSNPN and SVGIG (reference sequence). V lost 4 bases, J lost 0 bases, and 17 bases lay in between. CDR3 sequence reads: CAWTPPGSWSTDTQYF. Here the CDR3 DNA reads TGTGCCTGGACGCCCCCCGGGAGTTGGAGCACAGATACGCAGTATTTT.

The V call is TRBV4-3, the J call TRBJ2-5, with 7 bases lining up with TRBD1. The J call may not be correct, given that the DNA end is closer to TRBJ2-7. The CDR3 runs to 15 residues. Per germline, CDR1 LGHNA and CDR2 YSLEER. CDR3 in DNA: TGCGCCAGCAGCCAAGATCGAGACAGGGCCTACGAGCAGTACTTC. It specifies CASSQDRDRAYEQYF.

This chain's CDR3 is CASTDRGAGGTEAFF. The CDR3 nucleotides read TGTGCCAGCACAGACAGGGGGGCCGGGGGTACTGAAGCTTTCTTT. The chain uses TRBV18 and TRBJ1-1; 9 bases map to TRBD1. The V gene end was trimmed by 8 bases and the J gene end by 5 bases; junction bases not matched to a gene: 12. Germline assignment: CDR1 KGHSH and CDR2 LQKENI. This CDR3 contains 15 residues.

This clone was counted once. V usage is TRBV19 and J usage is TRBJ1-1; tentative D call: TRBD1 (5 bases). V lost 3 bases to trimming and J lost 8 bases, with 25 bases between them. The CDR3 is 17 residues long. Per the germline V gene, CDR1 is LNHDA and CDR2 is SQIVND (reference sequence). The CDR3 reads CASSIPPGSQRRGEAFF. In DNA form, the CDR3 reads TGTGCCAGTAGTATCCCGCCCGGGTCCCAGCGGCGGGGGGAAGCTTTCTTT.

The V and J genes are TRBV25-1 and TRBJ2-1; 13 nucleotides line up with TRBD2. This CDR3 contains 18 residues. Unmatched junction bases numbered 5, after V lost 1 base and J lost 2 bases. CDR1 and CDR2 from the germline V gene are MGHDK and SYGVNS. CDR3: CASSEFLLAGGTYNEQFF. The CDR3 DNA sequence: TGTGCCAGCAGTGAATTTCTACTAGCGGGAGGGACCTACAATGAGCAGTTCTTC.

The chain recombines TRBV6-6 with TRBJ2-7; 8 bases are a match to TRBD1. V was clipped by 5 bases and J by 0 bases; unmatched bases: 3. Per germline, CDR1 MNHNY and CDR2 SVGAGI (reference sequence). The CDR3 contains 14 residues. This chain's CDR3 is CASSATGVSYEQYF. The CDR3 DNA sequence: TGTGCCAGCAGTGCGACAGGGGTCTCCTACGAGCAGTACTTC.

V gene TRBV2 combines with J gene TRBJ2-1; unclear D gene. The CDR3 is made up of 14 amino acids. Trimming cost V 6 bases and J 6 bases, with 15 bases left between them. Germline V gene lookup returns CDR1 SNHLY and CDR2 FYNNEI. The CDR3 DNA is TGTGCCAGCAGCCCCTCTTATAGCCCCAATGAGCAGTTCTTC. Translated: CASSPSYSPNEQFF.

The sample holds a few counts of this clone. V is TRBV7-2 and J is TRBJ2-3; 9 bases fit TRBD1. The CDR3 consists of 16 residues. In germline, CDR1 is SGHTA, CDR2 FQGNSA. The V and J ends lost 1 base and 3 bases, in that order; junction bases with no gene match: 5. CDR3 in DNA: TGTGCCAGCAGCTTAGGATTAGGGACAGGGACAGATACGCAGTATTTT. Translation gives CASSLGLGTGTDTQYF.

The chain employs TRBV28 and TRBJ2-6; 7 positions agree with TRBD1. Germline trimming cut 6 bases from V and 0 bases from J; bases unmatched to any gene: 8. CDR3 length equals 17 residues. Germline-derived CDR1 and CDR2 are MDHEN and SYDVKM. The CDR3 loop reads CASRPSGTASGANVLTF. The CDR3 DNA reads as TGTGCCAGCAGACCCTCCGGGACAGCCTCTGGGGCCAACGTCCTGACTTTC.

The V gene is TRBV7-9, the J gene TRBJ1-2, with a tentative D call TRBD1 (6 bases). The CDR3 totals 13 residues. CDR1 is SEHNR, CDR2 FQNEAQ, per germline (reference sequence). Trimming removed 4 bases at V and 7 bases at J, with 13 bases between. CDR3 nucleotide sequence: TGTGCCAGCAGCTCCCAGGGGTGGGGTGGCTACACCTTC. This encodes CASSSQGWGGYTF. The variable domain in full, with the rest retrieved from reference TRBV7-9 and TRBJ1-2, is DTGVSQNPRHKITKRGQNVTFRCDPISEHNRLYWYRQTLGQGPEFLTYFQNEAQLEKSRLLSDRFSAERPKGSFSTLEIQRTEQGDSAMYLCASSSQGWGGYTFGSGTRLTVV.

As DNA, the CDR3 is TGTGCCAGCAGTTCTGGACTAGCTTCCTACGAGCAGTACTTC. Translation: CASSSGLASYEQYF. The V call is TRBV13, the J call TRBJ2-7; 8 bases align to TRBD2. V was pared by 6 bases and J by 1 base, with 5 bases of the junction left unmatched. Germline CDR1 reads PRHDT; CDR2 reads FYEKMQ (reference sequence). This CDR3 is built from 14 residues.

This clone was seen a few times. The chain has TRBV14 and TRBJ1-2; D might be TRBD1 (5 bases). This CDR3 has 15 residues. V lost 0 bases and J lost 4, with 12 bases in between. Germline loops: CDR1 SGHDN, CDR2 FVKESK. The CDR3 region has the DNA TGTGCCAGCAGCCAAGAGTCGACAGTCCTCTATGGCTACACCTTC. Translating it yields CASSQESTVLYGYTF.

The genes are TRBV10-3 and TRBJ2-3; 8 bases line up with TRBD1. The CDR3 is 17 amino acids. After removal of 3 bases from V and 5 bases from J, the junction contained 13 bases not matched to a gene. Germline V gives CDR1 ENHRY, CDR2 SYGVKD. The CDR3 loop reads CAISDPAGGAREDTQYF. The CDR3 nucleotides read TGTGCCATCAGTGACCCAGCAGGGGGCGCAAGAGAAGATACGCAGTATTTT.

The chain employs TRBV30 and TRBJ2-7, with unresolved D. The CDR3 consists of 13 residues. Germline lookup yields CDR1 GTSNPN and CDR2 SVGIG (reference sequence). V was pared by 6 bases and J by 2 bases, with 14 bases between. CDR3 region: CACSPQVTYEQYF. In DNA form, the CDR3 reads TGTGCCTGTTCCCCTCAGGTGACCTACGAGCAGTACTTC.

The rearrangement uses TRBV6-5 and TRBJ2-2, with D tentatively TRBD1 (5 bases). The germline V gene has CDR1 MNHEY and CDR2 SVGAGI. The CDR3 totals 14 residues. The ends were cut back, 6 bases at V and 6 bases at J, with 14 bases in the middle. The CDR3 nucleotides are TGTGCCAGCAGAGTGGGGCCCTCTGCCGGGGAGCTGTTTTTT. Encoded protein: CASRVGPSAGELFF.

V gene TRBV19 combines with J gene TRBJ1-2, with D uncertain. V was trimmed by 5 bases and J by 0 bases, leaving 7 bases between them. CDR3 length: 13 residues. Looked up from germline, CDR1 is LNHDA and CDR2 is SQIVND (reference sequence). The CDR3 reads CASSELANYGYTF. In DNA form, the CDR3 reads TGTGCCAGTAGTGAGTTAGCTAACTATGGCTACACCTTC.

The CDR3 region is CASSLGSGGQRFETQYF. The DNA of the CDR3 is TGTGCCAGCAGCTTAGGTAGCGGAGGGCAACGATTTGAGACCCAGTACTTC. The rearrangement uses TRBV13 and TRBJ2-5; D may be TRBD2 (6 bases). The ends were cut back, 0 bases at V and 5 bases at J, with 19 bases in the middle. This CDR3 is built from 17 residues. Germline V lookup: CDR1 PRHDT, CDR2 FYEKMQ (reference sequence).

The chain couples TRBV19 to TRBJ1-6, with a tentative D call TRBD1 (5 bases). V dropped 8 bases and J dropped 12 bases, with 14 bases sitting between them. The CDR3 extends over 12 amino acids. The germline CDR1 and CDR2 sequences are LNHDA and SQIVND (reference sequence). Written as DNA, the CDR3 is TGTGCCAGTGGCCAGGGTGTGAAACCCCTCCACTTT. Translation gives CASGQGVKPLHF. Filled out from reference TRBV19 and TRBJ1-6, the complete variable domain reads DGGITQSPKYLFRKEGQNVTLSCEQNLNHDAMYWYRQDPGQGLRLIYYSQIVNDFQKGDIAEGYSVSREKKESFPLTVTSAQKNPTAFYLCASGQGVKPLHFGNGTRLTVT.

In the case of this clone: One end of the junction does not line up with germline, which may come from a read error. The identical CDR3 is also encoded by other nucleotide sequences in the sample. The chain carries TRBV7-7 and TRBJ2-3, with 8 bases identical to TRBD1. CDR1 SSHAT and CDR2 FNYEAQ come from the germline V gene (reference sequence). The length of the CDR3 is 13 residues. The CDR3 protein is CASSTDRGDTQYF. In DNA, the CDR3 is TGTGCCAGCAGCACCGACAGGGGAGATACACAGTATTTT. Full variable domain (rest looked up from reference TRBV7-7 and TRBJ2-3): GAGVSQSPRYKVTKRGQDVTLRCDPISSHATLYWYQQALGQGPEFLTYFNYEAQPDKSGLPSDRFSAERPEGSISTLTIQRTEQRDSAMYRCASSTDRGDTQYFGPGTRLTVL.

The CDR3 sequence: CASRLDGDEQFF. The CDR3 DNA is TGTGCCAGCCGTCTAGACGGTGATGAGCAGTTCTTC. This chain connects TRBV7-9 to TRBJ2-1; D is uncertain. The CDR3 has 12 amino acids. V gave up 8 bases and J gave up 8 bases, with 13 bases separating them. Per germline, CDR1 SEHNR and CDR2 FQNEAQ (reference sequence).